The rows below give T cell receptor beta chains drawn from one sample of a study of T cells in severe cutaneous drug reactions. TCRdb reprocessed the multiplex PCR reads, keeping one entry per CDR3 protein, no DNA. Its clone listing holds 20,000 to 25,000 distinct CDR3 sequences. Sample: PBMCs. These receptors were taken from a human donor with toxic epidermal necrolysis, a severe cutaneous drug reaction. Both conserved end residues are part of each CDR3. Only part of the rows carry a size: once, few, many, or a class if the clone is expanded.

>NA|TRBJ1-2|TRBV24-1
CATSGSQRNYGYTF
>NA|TRBJ2-7|TRBV7-2
CASSLTSGTGREQYF
>medium-sized|TRBJ2-1|TRBV2
CASSRDRGRDNEQFF
>medium-sized|TRBJ2-7|TRBV30
CAWDGTYEQYF
>NA|TRBJ2-7|TRBV29-1
CSVEDRGSEQYF
>medium-sized|TRBJ1-1|TRBV30
CAWSQGAEAFF
>NA|TRBJ2-3|TRBV25-1
CASSDGARDTQYF
>NA|TRBJ2-1|TRBV20-1
CSARVPGPPAYNEQFF
>NA|TRBJ2-3|TRBV2
CATGTGGTDTQYF
>NA|TRBJ1-2|TRBV7-3
CASSLGAGNGYTF
>NA|TRBJ1-6|TRBV2
CASSVTGGNSPLHF
>NA|TRBJ2-1|TRBV20-1
CSASYRTRVEQFF
>NA|TRBJ2-3|TRBV11-2
CASSLDPADTQYF
>NA|TRBJ2-5|TRBV15
CATSRDWGGSETQYF
>medium-sized|TRBJ2-3|TRBV29-1
CSARTSGRGTDTQYF
>large|TRBJ2-3|TRBV30
CAWSIETDTQYF
>NA|TRBJ2-1|TRBV4-2
CASSQDPSGSSYNEQFF
>NA|TRBJ2-3|TRBV5-6
CASSWPGGSPFTDTQYF
>NA|TRBJ2-2|TRBV11-2
CASSLTSGTNTGELFF
>NA|TRBJ2-7|TRBV14
CASSPRDRDGYEQYF
>NA|TRBJ2-3|TRBV19
CASKTASSTDTQYF
>NA|TRBJ1-4|TRBV6-5
CASSLGGINEKLFF
>NA|TRBJ2-1|TRBV5-1
CASSFATGRDEQFF
>NA|TRBJ1-2|TRBV11-2
CAPSRGHGGYTF
>NA|TRBJ2-1|TRBV6-1
CASSEYLQGNDEQFF
>NA|TRBJ2-7|TRBV6-1
CASSGRVGSTSGEQYF
>NA|TRBJ2-1|TRBV13
CASSPEGTSGNFEQFF
>NA|TRBJ2-5|TRBV5-1
CASSLADGAPQETQYF
>NA|TRBJ2-5|TRBV19
CASSRSPGETQYF
>NA|TRBJ2-7|TRBV28
CASSSIPGTSGRGIYEQYF
>NA|TRBJ1-1|TRBV4-1
CASSRSDRRTEAFF
>medium-sized|TRBJ2-1|TRBV2
CASSALAGVKNEQFF
>NA|TRBJ2-1|TRBV6-6
CASSGSSGRGEQFF
>NA|TRBJ2-3|TRBV27
CASSPTGEADTQYF
>NA|TRBJ1-4|TRBV6-6
CASSYDPRGEKLFF
>NA|TRBJ1-4|TRBV20-1
CSARDNLASNEKLFF
>NA|TRBJ2-5|TRBV4-1
CASSQVRSTWETQYF
>NA|TRBJ2-5|TRBV20-1
CSATGSGTREETQYF
>NA|TRBJ2-2|TRBV11-2
CASSLLYANTGELFF
>NA|TRBJ2-1|TRBV3-1
CASSQVSWNEQFF
>NA|TRBJ2-3|TRBV29-1
CSVEGDSTDTQYF
>medium-sized|TRBJ2-3|TRBV2
CASRPLGGYTDTQYF
>NA|TRBJ2-7|TRBV5-1
CASSLAQVGTSRSEQYF
>NA|TRBJ2-7|TRBV10-1
CASSEYRLAGAAHYEQYF
>NA|TRBJ2-5|TRBV20-1
CSASTGLAGGSRETQYF
>NA|TRBJ1-5|TRBV29-1
CSVTGGGGNQPQHF
>NA|TRBJ2-1|TRBV29-1
CSVEERVSYNEQFF
>NA|TRBJ2-1|TRBV10-3
CAIRPGPSGGEQFF
>NA|TRBJ1-1|TRBV18
CASSPRPGEETEAFF
>NA|TRBJ1-6|TRBV20-1
CSASFGTGGRYNSPLHF
>NA|TRBJ2-6|TRBV20-1
CSALSGIHSGANVLTF
>NA|TRBJ2-3|TRBV4-1
CASSPRQSTDTQYF
>NA|TRBJ2-1|TRBV29-1
CSVEWPRVADLNEQFF